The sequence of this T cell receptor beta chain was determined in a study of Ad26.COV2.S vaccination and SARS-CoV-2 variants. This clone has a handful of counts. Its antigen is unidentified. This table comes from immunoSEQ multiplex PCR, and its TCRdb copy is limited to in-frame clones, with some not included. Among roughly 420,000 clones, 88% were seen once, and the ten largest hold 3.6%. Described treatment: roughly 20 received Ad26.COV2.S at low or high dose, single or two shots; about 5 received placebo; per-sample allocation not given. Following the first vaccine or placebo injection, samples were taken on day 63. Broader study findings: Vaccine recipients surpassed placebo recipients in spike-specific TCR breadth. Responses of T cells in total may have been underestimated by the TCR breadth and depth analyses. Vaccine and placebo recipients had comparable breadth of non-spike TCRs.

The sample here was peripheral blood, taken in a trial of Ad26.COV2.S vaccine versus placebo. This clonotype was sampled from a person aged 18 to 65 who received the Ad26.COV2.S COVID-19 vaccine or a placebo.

DNA of the CDR3: TGTGCCAGTAGTATAGACCCGGGACCCCATAATCAGCCCCAGCATTTT. This sequence encodes CASSIDPGPHNQPQHF. This sequence joins TRBV19 and TRBJ1-5, with D perhaps TRBD1 (5 bases). The germline gives CDR1 LNHDA, CDR2 SQIVND (reference sequence). The CDR3 runs to 16 residues. Deletions cut 0 bases from V and 4 bases from J, with 13 bases between.